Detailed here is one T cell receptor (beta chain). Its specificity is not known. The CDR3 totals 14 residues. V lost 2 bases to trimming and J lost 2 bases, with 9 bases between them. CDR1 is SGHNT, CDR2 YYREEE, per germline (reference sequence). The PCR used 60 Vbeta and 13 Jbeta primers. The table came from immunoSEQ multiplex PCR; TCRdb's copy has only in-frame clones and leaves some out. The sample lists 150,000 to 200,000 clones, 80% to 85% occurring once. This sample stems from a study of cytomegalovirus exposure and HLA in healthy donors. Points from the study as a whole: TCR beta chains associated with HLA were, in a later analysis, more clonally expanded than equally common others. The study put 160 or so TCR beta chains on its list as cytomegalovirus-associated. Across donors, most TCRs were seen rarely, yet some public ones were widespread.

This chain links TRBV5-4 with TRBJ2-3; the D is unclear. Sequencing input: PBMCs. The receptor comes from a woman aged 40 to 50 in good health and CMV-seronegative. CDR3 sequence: CASSFDSYTDTQYF. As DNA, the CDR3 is TGTGCCAGCAGCTTTGACTCATACACAGATACGCAGTATTTT.